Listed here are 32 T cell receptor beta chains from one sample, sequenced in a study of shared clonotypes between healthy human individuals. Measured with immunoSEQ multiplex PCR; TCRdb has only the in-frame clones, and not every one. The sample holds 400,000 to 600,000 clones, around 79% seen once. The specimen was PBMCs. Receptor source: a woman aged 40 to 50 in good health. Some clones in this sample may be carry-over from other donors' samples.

For the CDR3, the DNA is TGTGCCAGCAGCCTCGGGGGGCTTGGATATGGCTACACCTTC. Translating it yields CASSLGGLGYGYTF. The rearrangement links TRBV7-2 to TRBJ1-2, with a weak D call TRBD1 (6 bases). Per the germline V gene, CDR1 is SGHTA and CDR2 is FQGNSA. Deletions cut 5 bases from V and 5 bases from J, with 15 bases between. The CDR3 has 14 amino acids.

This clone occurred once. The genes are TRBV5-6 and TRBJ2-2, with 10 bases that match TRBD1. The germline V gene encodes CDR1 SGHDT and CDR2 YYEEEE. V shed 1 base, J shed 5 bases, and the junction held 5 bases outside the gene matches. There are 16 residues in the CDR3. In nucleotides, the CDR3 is TGTGCCAGCAGCTTGCCCGGGACAGGGGATACCGGGGAGCTGTTTTTT. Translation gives CASSLPGTGDTGELFF.

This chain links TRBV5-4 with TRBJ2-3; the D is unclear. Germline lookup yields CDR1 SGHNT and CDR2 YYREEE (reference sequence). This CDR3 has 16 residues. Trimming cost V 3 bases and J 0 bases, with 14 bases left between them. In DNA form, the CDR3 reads TGTGCCAGCAGCTCGAGCACGCTTAGGAGCACAGATACGCAGTATTTT. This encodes CASSSSTLRSTDTQYF.

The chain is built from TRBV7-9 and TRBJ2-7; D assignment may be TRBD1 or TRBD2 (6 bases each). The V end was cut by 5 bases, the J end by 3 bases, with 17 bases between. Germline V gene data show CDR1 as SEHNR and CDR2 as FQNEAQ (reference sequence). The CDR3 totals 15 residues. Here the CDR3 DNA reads TGTGCCAGCAGCCCACGGGGGACACCTTACTACGAGCAGTACTTC. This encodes CASSPRGTPYYEQYF.

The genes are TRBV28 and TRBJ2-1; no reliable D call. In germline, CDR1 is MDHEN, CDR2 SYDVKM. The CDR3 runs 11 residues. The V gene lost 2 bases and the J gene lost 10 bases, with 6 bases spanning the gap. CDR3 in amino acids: CASSLMREQFF. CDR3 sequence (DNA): TGTGCCAGCAGTTTAATGCGGGAGCAGTTCTTC.

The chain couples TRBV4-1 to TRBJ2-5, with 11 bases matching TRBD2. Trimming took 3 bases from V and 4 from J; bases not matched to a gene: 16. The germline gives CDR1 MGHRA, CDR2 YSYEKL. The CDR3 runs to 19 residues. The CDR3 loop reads CASSQLAGGRSGVGETQYF. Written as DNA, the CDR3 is TGCGCCAGCAGCCAGCTAGCGGGAGGTCGTAGCGGAGTAGGAGAGACCCAGTACTTC.

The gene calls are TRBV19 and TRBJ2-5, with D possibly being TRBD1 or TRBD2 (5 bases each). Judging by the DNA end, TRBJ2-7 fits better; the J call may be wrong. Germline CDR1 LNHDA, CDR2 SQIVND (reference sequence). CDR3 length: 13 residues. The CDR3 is CASGRDGGYEQYF. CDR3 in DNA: TGTGCCAGTGGAAGGGACGGAGGCTACGAGCAGTACTTC.

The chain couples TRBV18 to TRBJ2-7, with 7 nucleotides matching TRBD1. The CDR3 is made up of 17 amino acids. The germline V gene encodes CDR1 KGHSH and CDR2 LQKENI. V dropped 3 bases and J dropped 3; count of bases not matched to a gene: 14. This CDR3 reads CASSPLRGRGSFYEQYF. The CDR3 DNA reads TGTGCCAGCTCACCCCTAAGGGGGCGCGGATCATTCTACGAGCAGTACTTC. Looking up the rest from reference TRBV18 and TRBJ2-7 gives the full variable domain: NAGVMQNPRHLVRRRGQEARLRCSPMKGHSHVYWYRQLPEEGLKFMVYLQKENIIDESGMPKERFSAEFPKEGPSILRIQQVVRGDSAAYFCASSPLRGRGSFYEQYFGPGTRLTVT.

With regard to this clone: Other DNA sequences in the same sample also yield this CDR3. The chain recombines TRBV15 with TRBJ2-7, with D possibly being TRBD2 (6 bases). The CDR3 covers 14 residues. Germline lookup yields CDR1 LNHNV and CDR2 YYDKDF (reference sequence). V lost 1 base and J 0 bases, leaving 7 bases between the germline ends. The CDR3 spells CATSRGGDSYEQYF. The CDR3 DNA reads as TGTGCCACCAGCAGAGGGGGGGACTCCTACGAGCAGTACTTC.

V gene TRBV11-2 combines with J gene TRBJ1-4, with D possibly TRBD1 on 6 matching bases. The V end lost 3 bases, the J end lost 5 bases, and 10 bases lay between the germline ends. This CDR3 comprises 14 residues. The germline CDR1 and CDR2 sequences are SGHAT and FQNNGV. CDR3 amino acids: CASSFPGANEKLFF. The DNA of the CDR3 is TGTGCCAGCAGCTTTCCAGGGGCAAATGAAAAACTGTTTTTT.

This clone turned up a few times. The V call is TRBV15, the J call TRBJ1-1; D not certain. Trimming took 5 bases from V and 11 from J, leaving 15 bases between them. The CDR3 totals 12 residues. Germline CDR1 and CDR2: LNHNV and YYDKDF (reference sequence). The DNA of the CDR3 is TGTGCCACCAGCGGGGAGGAGGAGGTGGCTTTCTTT. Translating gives CATSGEEEVAFF.

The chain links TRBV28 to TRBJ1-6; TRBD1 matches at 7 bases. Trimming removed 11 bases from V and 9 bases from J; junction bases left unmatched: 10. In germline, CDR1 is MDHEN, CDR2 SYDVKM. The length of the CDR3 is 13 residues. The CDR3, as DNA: TGTGCCTGGGGACAGTCCAGAGGTTCACCCCTCCACTTT. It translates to CAWGQSRGSPLHF.

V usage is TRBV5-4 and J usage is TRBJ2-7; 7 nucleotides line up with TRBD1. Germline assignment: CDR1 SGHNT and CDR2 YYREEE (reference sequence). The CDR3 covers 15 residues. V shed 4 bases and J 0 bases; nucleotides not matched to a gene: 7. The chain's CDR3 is CASSPGTDGSYEQYF. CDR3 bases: TGTGCCAGCAGCCCCGGGACAGATGGCTCCTACGAGCAGTACTTC.

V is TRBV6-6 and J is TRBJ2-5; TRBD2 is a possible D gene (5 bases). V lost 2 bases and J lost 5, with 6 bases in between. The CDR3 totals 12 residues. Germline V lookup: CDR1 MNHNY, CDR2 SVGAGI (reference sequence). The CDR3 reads CASSYREETQYF. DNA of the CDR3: TGTGCCAGCAGTTACAGGGAGGAGACCCAGTACTTC.

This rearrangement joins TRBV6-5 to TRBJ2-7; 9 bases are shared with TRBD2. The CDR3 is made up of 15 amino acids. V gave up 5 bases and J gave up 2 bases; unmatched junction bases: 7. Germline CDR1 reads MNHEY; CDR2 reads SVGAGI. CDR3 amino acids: CASSKSGRSTYEQYF. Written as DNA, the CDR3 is TGTGCCAGCAGTAAAAGCGGGAGGTCAACCTACGAGCAGTACTTC.

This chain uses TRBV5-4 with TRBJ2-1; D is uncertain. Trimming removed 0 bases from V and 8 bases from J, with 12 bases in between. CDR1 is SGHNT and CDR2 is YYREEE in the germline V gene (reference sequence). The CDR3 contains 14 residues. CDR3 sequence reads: CASSLDLLGDEQFF. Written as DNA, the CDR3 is TGTGCCAGCAGCTTGGACCTGCTGGGCGATGAGCAGTTCTTC.

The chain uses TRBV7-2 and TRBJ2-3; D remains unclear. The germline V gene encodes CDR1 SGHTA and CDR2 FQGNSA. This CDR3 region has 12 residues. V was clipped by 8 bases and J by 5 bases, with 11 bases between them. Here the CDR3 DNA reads TGTGCCAGCGGGCCGTATGGAGATACGCAGTATTTT. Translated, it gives CASGPYGDTQYF.

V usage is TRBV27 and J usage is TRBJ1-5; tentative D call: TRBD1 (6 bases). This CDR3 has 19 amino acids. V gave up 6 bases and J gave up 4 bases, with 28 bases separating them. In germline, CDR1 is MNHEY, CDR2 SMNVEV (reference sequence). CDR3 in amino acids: CASSPNRDTMSLGNQPQHF. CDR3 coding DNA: TGTGCCAGCAGCCCCAACCGGGACACGATGTCTTTGGGTAATCAGCCCCAGCATTTT.

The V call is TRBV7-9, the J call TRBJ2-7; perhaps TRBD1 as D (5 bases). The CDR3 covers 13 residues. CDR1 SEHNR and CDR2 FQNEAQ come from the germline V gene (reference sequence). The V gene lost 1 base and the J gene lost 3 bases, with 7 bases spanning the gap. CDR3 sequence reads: CASSLVTVYEQYF. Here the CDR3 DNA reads TGTGCCAGCAGCTTAGTGACAGTCTACGAGCAGTACTTC. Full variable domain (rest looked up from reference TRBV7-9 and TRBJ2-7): DTGVSQNPRHKITKRGQNVTFRCDPISEHNRLYWYRQTLGQGPEFLTYFQNEAQLEKSRLLSDRFSAERPKGSFSTLEIQRTEQGDSAMYLCASSLVTVYEQYFGPGTRLTVT.

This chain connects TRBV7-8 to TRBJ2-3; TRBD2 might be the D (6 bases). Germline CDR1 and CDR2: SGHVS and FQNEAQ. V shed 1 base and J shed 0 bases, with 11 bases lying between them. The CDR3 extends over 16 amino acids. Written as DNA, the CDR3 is TGTGCCAGCAGCTTAGAGGCGGGGTGGAGCACAGATACGCAGTATTTT. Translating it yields CASSLEAGWSTDTQYF.

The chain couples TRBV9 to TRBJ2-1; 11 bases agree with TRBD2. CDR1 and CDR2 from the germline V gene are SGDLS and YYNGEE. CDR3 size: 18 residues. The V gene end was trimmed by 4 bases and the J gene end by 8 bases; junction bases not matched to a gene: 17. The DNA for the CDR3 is TGTGCCAGCAGCCCTAACCCCCCGGGACTAGCGGTAGTCGATGAGCAGTTCTTC. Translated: CASSPNPPGLAVVDEQFF.

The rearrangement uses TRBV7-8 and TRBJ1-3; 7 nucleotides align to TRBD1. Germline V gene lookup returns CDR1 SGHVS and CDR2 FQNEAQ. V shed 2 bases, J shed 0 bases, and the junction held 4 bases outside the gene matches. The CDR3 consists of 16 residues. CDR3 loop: CASSLIGTDSGNTIYF. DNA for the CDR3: TGTGCCAGCAGCTTAATCGGGACAGACTCTGGAAACACCATATATTTT. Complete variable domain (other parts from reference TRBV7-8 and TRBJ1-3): GAGVSQSPRYKVAKRGQDVALRCDPISGHVSLFWYQQALGQGPEFLTYFQNEAQLDKSGLPSDRFFAERPEGSVSTLKIQRTQQEDSAVYLCASSLIGTDSGNTIYFGEGSWLTVV.

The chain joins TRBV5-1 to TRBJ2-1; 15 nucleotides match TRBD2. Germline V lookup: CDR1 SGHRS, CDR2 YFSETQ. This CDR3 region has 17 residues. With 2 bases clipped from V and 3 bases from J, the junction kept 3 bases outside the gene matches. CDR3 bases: TGCGCCAGCAGCTTAGGACTAGCGGGAGGGCTCTACAATGAGCAGTTCTTC. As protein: CASSLGLAGGLYNEQFF.

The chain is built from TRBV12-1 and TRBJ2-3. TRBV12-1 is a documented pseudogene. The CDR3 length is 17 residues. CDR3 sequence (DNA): TGTGCCAGCAGCCCAAAGGGAGGGGGCGCTTGGGCAGATACGCAGTATTTT. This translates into CASSPKGGGAWADTQYF.

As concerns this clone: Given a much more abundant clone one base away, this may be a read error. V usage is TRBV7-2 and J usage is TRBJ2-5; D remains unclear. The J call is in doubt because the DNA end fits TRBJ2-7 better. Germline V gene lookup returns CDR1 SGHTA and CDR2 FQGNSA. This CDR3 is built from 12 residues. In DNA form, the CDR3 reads TGTGCCAGCAGCCAACAGTTCTACGAGCAGTACTTC. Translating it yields CASSQQFYEQYF.

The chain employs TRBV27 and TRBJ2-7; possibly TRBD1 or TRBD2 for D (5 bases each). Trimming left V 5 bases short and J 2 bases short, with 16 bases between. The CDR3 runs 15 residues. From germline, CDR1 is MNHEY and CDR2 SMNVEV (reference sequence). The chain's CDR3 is CASSQRDGLPYEQYF. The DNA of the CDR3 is TGTGCCAGCAGTCAAAGGGACGGACTCCCCTACGAGCAGTACTTC.

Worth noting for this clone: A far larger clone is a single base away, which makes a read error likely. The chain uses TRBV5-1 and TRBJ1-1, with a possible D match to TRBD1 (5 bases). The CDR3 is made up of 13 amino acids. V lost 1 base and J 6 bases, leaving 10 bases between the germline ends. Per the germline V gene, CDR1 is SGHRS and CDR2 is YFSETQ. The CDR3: CASSLQGASEAFF. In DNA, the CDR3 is TGCGCCAGCAGCTTGCAGGGTGCGTCTGAAGCTTTCTTT.

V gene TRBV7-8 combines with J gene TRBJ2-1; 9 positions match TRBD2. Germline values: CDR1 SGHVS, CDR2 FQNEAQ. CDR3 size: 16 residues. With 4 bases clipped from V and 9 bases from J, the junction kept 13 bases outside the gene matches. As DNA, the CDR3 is TGTGCCAGCAGCTGGCGGGTAGCGGGAGAACGTGGTGAGCAGTTCTTC. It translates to CASSWRVAGERGEQFF.

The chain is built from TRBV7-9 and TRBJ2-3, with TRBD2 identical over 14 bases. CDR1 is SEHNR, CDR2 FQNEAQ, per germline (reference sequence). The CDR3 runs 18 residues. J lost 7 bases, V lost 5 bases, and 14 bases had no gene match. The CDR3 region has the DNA TGTGCCAGCAGCGGGACTAGCGGGAGAGAGGGTTTCATGAATACGCAGTATTTT. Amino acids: CASSGTSGREGFMNTQYF.

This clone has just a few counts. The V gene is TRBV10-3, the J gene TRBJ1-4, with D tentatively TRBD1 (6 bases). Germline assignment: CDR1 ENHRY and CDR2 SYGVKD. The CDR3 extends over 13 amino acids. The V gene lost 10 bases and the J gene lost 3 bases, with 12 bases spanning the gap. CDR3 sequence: CATTDSPNEKLFF. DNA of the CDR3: TGTGCCACTACGGACAGTCCTAATGAAAAACTGTTTTTT.

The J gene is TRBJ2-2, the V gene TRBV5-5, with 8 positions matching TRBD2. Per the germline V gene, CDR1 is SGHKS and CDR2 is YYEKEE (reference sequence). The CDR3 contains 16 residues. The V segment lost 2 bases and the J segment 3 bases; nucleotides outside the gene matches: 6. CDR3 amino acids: CASSFFGGRYTGELFF. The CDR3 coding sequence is TGTGCCAGCAGCTTTTTCGGCGGGAGGTACACCGGGGAGCTGTTTTTT. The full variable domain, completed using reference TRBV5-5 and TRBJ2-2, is DAGVTQSPTHLIKTRGQQVTLRCSPISGHKSVSWYQQVLGQGPQFIFQYYEKEERGRGNFPDRFSARQFPNYSSELNVNALLLGDSALYLCASSFFGGRYTGELFFGEGSRLTVL.

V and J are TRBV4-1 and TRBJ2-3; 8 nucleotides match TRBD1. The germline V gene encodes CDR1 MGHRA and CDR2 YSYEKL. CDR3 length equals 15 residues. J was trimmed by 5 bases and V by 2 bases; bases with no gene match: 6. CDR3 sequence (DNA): TGCGCCAGCAGCCAACAGGGGGCTTCAGGAGATACGCAGTATTTT. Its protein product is CASSQQGASGDTQYF.